The 14 T cell receptor beta chains below come from one sample, sequenced in a study of CD8 T cell repertoires and HIV-1 epitope variants. The data were produced by immunoSEQ multiplex PCR, yet TCRdb's version contains in-frame clones alone and is incomplete. The repertoire holds under 100,000 clones, with just under 75% as singletons. The sequencing input was uncultured baseline CD8+ T cells from peripheral blood mononuclear cells (PBMCs). The receptors were sampled from a male donor with HIV.

This rearrangement joins TRBV18 to TRBJ1-1, with a tentative D call TRBD1 (5 bases). The CDR3 has 14 residues. V lost 1 base and J lost 7, with 13 bases in between. In germline, CDR1 is KGHSH, CDR2 LQKENI. CDR3 sequence: CASSPLDSSHEAFF. The CDR3 region has the DNA TGTGCCAGCTCACCACTCGACAGTTCCCATGAAGCTTTCTTT.

V is TRBV5-1 and J is TRBJ2-4, with TRBD1 matching over 7 bases. Germline CDR1 and CDR2: SGHRS and YFSETQ. The CDR3 has 14 amino acids. J was trimmed by 0 bases and V by 6 bases; bases with no gene match: 3. The CDR3 region has the DNA TGCGCCAGCAAGGGGACAGTAGCCAAAAACATTCAGTACTTC. It is translated as CASKGTVAKNIQYF.

By sample fraction, this clone is medium-sized. The chain carries TRBV4-2 and TRBJ1-1; no clear D. In germline, CDR1 is LGHNA, CDR2 YNFKEQ. With 1 base removed from V and 0 bases from J, the gap between germline ends came to 0 bases. CDR3 length: 12 amino acids. In DNA, the CDR3 is TGTGCCAGCAGCCAAGTGAACACTGAAGCTTTCTTT. It translates to CASSQVNTEAFF.

The genes are TRBV6-5 and TRBJ2-2; maybe TRBD1 (6 bases). Germline CDR1 MNHEY, CDR2 SVGAGI. The CDR3 is made up of 12 amino acids. Trimming pared 5 bases from V and 13 bases from J, leaving 14 bases between. The CDR3 region has the DNA TGTGCCAGCAGTCCTGGACAGATGGGGCTGTTTTTT. Its translation: CASSPGQMGLFF.

V and J are TRBV2 and TRBJ2-7; weak D call: TRBD2 (6 bases). The ends were cut back, 6 bases at V and 0 bases at J, with 12 bases in the middle. This CDR3 is built from 14 residues. The germline gives CDR1 SNHLY, CDR2 FYNNEI. The CDR3 DNA is TGTGCCAGCAGGAACCGGGACTTCTCCTACGAGCAGTACTTC. Protein sequence: CASRNRDFSYEQYF.

The chain joins TRBV19 to TRBJ2-7; 13 nucleotides line up with TRBD2. V dropped 6 bases and J dropped 1; count of bases not matched to a gene: 12. Germline V CDR1 and CDR2: LNHDA, SQIVND (reference sequence). CDR3 length: 18 residues. CDR3 nucleotides: TGTGCCAGTAGACTAAGGACTAGCGGGGGAGCTTTTTCCTACGAGCAGTACTTC. Encoded protein: CASRLRTSGGAFSYEQYF.

This clone was recorded once. This chain connects TRBV5-1 to TRBJ2-3; a possible D gene is TRBD2 (6 bases). Trimming left V 6 bases short and J 1 base short, with 15 bases between. The CDR3 length is 15 residues. Germline loops: CDR1 SGHRS, CDR2 YFSETQ. This CDR3 reads CASTMGGEGTDTQYF. Here the CDR3 DNA reads TGCGCCAGCACCATGGGAGGCGAGGGCACAGATACGCAGTATTTT.

This clone is labeled as medium-sized (0.01 to 0.1%). The J gene is TRBJ1-1, the V gene TRBV19, with D maybe TRBD1 (5 bases). V was clipped by 4 bases and J by 1 base, with 10 bases between them. Germline V CDR1 and CDR2: LNHDA, SQIVND (reference sequence). The CDR3 is 14 residues long. In nucleotides, the CDR3 is TGTGCCAGTAGTACAGGGATACGGAACACTGAAGCTTTCTTT. As protein: CASSTGIRNTEAFF.

The chain recombines TRBV28 with TRBJ2-7; D is ambiguous. The CDR3 sequence is 12 residues long. The V end was cut by 7 bases, the J end by 1 base, with 8 bases between. CDR1 and CDR2 from the germline V gene are MDHEN and SYDVKM. Here the CDR3 reads CASTPGSYEQYF. The CDR3 nucleotides read TGTGCCAGCACGCCCGGATCCTACGAGCAGTACTTC.

The V and J genes are TRBV23-1 and TRBJ1-2; D unclear. TRBV23-1 has ORF status, its function being uncertain. V lost 6 bases, J lost 3 bases, and 20 bases lay in between. This CDR3 is built from 16 residues. The CDR3, as DNA: TGCGCCAGCAGCCAAGATCCCCCAGACTTGGACTATGGCTACACCTTC. Residues: CASSQDPPDLDYGYTF.

The chain carries TRBV5-5 and TRBJ1-3; tentatively, D is TRBD1 (6 bases). With 2 bases removed from V and 6 bases from J, the gap between germline ends came to 12 bases. CDR3 length: 14 residues. Germline-derived CDR1 and CDR2 are SGHKS and YYEKEE (reference sequence). The CDR3 sequence: CASSFGDTLNTIYF. The CDR3 DNA is TGTGCCAGCAGCTTCGGGGACACCTTAAACACCATATATTTT. Looking up the rest from reference TRBV5-5 and TRBJ1-3 gives the full variable domain: DAGVTQSPTHLIKTRGQQVTLRCSPISGHKSVSWYQQVLGQGPQFIFQYYEKEERGRGNFPDRFSARQFPNYSSELNVNALLLGDSALYLCASSFGDTLNTIYFGEGSWLTVV.

The V and J genes are TRBV5-4 and TRBJ1-1, with no clear D. Per the germline V gene, CDR1 is SGHNT and CDR2 is YYREEE (reference sequence). Between the trimmed V and J ends, which lost 4 bases and 1 base, there was a span of 5 bases. The CDR3 is made up of 12 amino acids. The DNA for the CDR3 is TGTGCCAGCAGCAGCCCGAACACTGAAGCTTTCTTT. Its translation: CASSSPNTEAFF.

The gene calls are TRBV29-1 and TRBJ2-1, with 7 bases lining up with TRBD2. Unmatched junction bases numbered 4, after V lost 0 bases and J lost 2 bases. Germline assignment: CDR1 SQVTM and CDR2 ANQGSEA. The CDR3 is made up of 15 amino acids. DNA for the CDR3: TGCAGCGTTGAAGATCTTACTAGCGCCTACAATGAGCAGTTCTTC. Translating it yields CSVEDLTSAYNEQFF.

V usage is TRBV5-1 and J usage is TRBJ2-1; 10 positions match TRBD2. Per germline, CDR1 SGHRS and CDR2 YFSETQ. The V segment lost 6 bases and the J segment 9 bases; nucleotides outside the gene matches: 15. The CDR3 has 16 residues. The DNA for the CDR3 is TGCGCCAGCACCAGAACAATATCTAGCGGGAGAAGTGAGCAGTTCTTC. This gives the protein CASTRTISSGRSEQFF.